The rows below give T cell receptor beta chains drawn from one sample of a study of cytotoxic CD8 clonotypes in ibrutinib-treated CLL. Only in-frame clones appear in the TCRdb table, and some are missing; sequencing was by immunoSEQ multiplex PCR. The sample lists around 33,000 clones, 69% seen once, with 25% to 30% in the top ten. The sample in question was PBMCs, obtained before ibrutinib treatment. Receptor source: a human donor with chronic lymphocytic leukemia. The CDR3 runs from the conserved cysteine through the conserved F or W. D genes are given only for firm matches. Size tells how often a clone was seen (once, few, many) or the class of an expanded clone, and some rows leave it out.

V	D	J	size	DNA	CDR3
TRBV11-2	NA	TRBJ2-7	NA	TGTGCCAGCAGCCCCCGGGACCGACTTGTTGTCGAGCAGTACTTC	CASSPRDRLVVEQYF
TRBV18	NA	TRBJ2-7	few	TGTGCCAGCTCACCCATTCTCCAGGGGAACTACGAGCAGTACTTC	CASSPILQGNYEQYF
TRBV4-1	NA	TRBJ2-7	NA	TGCGCCAGCAGCCAAGATTTTGTAGGACGGGACGAGCAGTACTTC	CASSQDFVGRDEQYF
TRBV29-1	NA	TRBJ2-2	NA	TGCAGCGCATGCACGGACACCGGGGAGCTGTTTTTT	CSACTDTGELFF
TRBV28	NA	TRBJ1-2	few	TGTGCCAGCAGTTCAGGCCCCTATGGCTACACCTTC	CASSSGPYGYTF
TRBV7-2	NA	TRBJ2-3	NA	TGTGCCAGCAGCCGCGTGGCACGCAGCACAGATACGCAGTATTTT	CASSRVARSTDTQYF
TRBV29-1	TRBD1	TRBJ2-7	NA	TGCAGCGCCTGGGACAGTAGAAACTACGAGCAGTACTTC	CSAWDSRNYEQYF
TRBV6-7	TRBD1	TRBJ2-7	NA	TGTGCCAGCAGCCCGGGGACAGAAAAGCAGTACTTC	CASSPGTEKQYF
TRBV5-1	NA	TRBJ2-3	NA	TGCGCCAGCAGCGTGGGCAGGGATGGGTTGGTAGATACGCAGTATTTT	CASSVGRDGLVDTQYF
TRBV7-6	TRBD2	TRBJ2-3	NA	TGTGCCAGCACCCTCGGGCTAGCGGGGTACACAGATACGCAGTATTTT	CASTLGLAGYTDTQYF
TRBV2	TRBD2	TRBJ2-1	NA	TGTGAAGCGGGGGGACTCTACAATGAGCAGTTCTTC	CEAGGLYNEQFF
TRBV15	TRBD1	TRBJ2-5	NA	TGTGCCACCAGCATCAGACAGGGGGGGCAAGAGACCCAGTACTTC	CATSIRQGGQETQYF
TRBV25-1	NA	TRBJ2-2	NA	TGTGCCAGCAGGCTCGGCGGGGAGCTGTTTTTT	CASRLGGELFF
TRBV11-2	NA	TRBJ1-3	NA	TGTGCCAGCAGCTATATTAGGGGCTCTGGAAACACCATATATTTT	CASSYIRGSGNTIYF
TRBV9	TRBD1	TRBJ1-2	NA	TGTGCCAGCAGCGTAACCGGGACAGACAATGGCTACACCTTC	CASSVTGTDNGYTF
TRBV6-5	TRBD1	TRBJ2-7	NA	TGTGCCAGCAGTCGGGACAGGATAGGTTACGAGCAGTACTTC	CASSRDRIGYEQYF
TRBV5-4	NA	TRBJ2-7	NA	TGTGCCAGCAGCTTACAAGCTGGGAACTACGAGCAGTACTTC	CASSLQAGNYEQYF
TRBV28	NA	TRBJ2-3	NA	TGTGCCAGCAGTTTACTGCAGAGCTCTAGCACAGATACGCAGTATTTT	CASSLLQSSSTDTQYF
TRBV7-3	NA	TRBJ2-2	NA	TGTGCCAGCAGCCCTCAACCCGGAGACACCGGGGAGCTGTTTTTT	CASSPQPGDTGELFF
TRBV4-2	NA	TRBJ2-7	NA	TGTGCCAGCAGCCAAGATTTAAGCGGGCGCTACGAGCAGTACTTC	CASSQDLSGRYEQYF
TRBV5-1	NA	TRBJ1-1	few	TGCGCCAGCAGCTTCTCTACAGAGAACACTGAAGCTTTCTTT	CASSFSTENTEAFF
TRBV9	NA	TRBJ2-3	NA	TGTGCCAGCAGCGTAGGGGGGTCTGGCACAGATACGCAGTATTTT	CASSVGGSGTDTQYF
TRBV7-9	NA	TRBJ2-7	few	TGTGCCAGCAGCTTGGCCGGTCAGGGGCTTGCGTCCTACGAGCAGTACTTC	CASSLAGQGLASYEQYF
TRBV6-1	NA	TRBJ1-2	once	TGTGCCAGCAGTGAGTCAGGGGCTTGGTATGGCTACACCTTC	CASSESGAWYGYTF
TRBV4-1	NA	TRBJ1-6	NA	TGCGCCAGCAGCCACCTCTCACGTGGGGTAGGGTATAATTCACCCCTCCACTTT	CASSHLSRGVGYNSPLHF
TRBV5-1	NA	TRBJ1-1	NA	TGCGCCAGCAGCTTGGTTGCCGGGAGTGGAAGCCGGAAAACTGAAGCTTTCTTT	CASSLVAGSGSRKTEAFF
TRBV2	NA	TRBJ1-1	NA	TGTGCCAGCACCGAGGTAGTGGGGCTTACTGAAGCTTTCTTT	CASTEVVGLTEAFF
TRBV5-5	NA	TRBJ1-1	few	TGTGCCAGCAGCTGGGATTGGGGCAGCAGCGAAGCTTTCTTT	CASSWDWGSSEAFF
TRBV10-3	TRBD1	TRBJ1-5	NA	TGTGCCATCAGTTCGACCGGGGACAGGGCCCAGCATTTT	CAISSTGDRAQHF